What follows are 20 T cell receptor beta chains derived from one specimen sequenced in a study of blood T cell repertoires in COVID-19. Generated by immunoSEQ multiplex PCR, the TCRdb table keeps only in-frame clones and is missing some. The data hold tens of thousands of clones, with 77% observed a single time. The specimen sequenced was peripheral blood. All receptors come from a man aged 70 or older with COVID-19, enrolled during active disease.

The chain recombines TRBV28 with TRBJ2-3; the match to TRBD2 covers 8 bases. Germline V lookup: CDR1 MDHEN, CDR2 SYDVKM. V shed 6 bases, J shed 5 bases, and the junction held 7 bases outside the gene matches. CDR3 size: 14 residues. The CDR3 region is CASSRRGGGDTQYF. Here the CDR3 DNA reads TGTGCCAGCAGCCGTCGGGGGGGTGGAGATACGCAGTATTTT.

V gene TRBV5-1 combines with J gene TRBJ1-5, with TRBD1 matching over 7 bases. This CDR3 spans 15 amino acids. J was trimmed by 1 base and V by 5 bases; bases with no gene match: 6. Germline CDR1 is SGHRS and CDR2 is YFSETQ. The CDR3 spells CASRAGRGSNQPQHF. Here the CDR3 DNA reads TGCGCCAGCAGGGCTGGCAGGGGGAGCAATCAGCCCCAGCATTTT.

This clone was detected a few times. This chain uses TRBV7-2 with TRBJ1-1; 7 bases map to TRBD1. CDR3 length: 15 residues. Germline CDR1 SGHTA, CDR2 FQGNSA. Germline trimming cut 1 base from V and 5 bases from J; bases unmatched to any gene: 7. CDR3 sequence: CASSLDPGGRTEAFF. The DNA of the CDR3 is TGTGCCAGCAGCTTAGACCCAGGGGGGCGAACTGAAGCTTTCTTT.

The chain carries TRBV7-2 and TRBJ1-2, with D uncertain. The V end was cut by 7 bases, the J end by 2 bases, with 14 bases between. Germline V gene lookup returns CDR1 SGHTA and CDR2 FQGNSA. This CDR3 is built from 14 residues. As DNA, the CDR3 is TGTGCCAGCACCTCGGGAGGATGGAACTATGGCTACACCTTC. It translates to CASTSGGWNYGYTF.

CDR3 in DNA: TGTGCCAGCAGTCAGTCGGGACAGGGCAGCTATGGCTACACCTTC. This gives the protein CASSQSGQGSYGYTF. The chain carries TRBV6-5 and TRBJ1-2; 9 nucleotides match TRBD1. The J segment lost 4 bases and the V segment lost 5 bases, leaving 8 bases of the junction unmatched. In germline, CDR1 is MNHEY, CDR2 SVGAGI. This CDR3 is built from 15 residues.

This rearrangement joins TRBV4-3 to TRBJ1-2, with 8 bases that match TRBD1. The CDR3 runs 16 residues. The ends lost 2 bases at V and 2 bases at J; junction bases unmatched: 7. Germline lookup yields CDR1 LGHNA and CDR2 YSLEER. Here the CDR3 DNA reads TGCGCCAGCAGCCAAAGCGTGAGGACAGGGAACTATGGCTACACCTTC. This sequence encodes CASSQSVRTGNYGYTF.

This clone was recorded a few times. The chain couples TRBV7-9 to TRBJ1-2; 7 positions agree with TRBD1. V shed 6 bases, J shed 3 bases, and the junction held 10 bases outside the gene matches. The CDR3 covers 15 residues. Germline values: CDR1 SEHNR, CDR2 FQNEAQ (reference sequence). CDR3 amino acids: CASRRGGAEDYGYTF. CDR3 nucleotide sequence: TGTGCCAGCAGAAGAGGGGGCGCGGAGGACTATGGCTACACCTTC.

The V call is TRBV7-2, the J call TRBJ1-1; TRBD1 is a possible D gene (5 bases). With 6 bases removed from V and 1 base from J, the gap between germline ends came to 15 bases. The CDR3 is made up of 15 amino acids. Germline values: CDR1 SGHTA, CDR2 FQGNSA. Here the CDR3 reads CASRQGEGANTEAFF. As DNA, the CDR3 is TGTGCCAGCAGGCAAGGGGAGGGAGCGAACACTGAAGCTTTCTTT.

The V and J genes are TRBV19 and TRBJ1-1, with a possible D match to TRBD1 (5 bases). V dropped 0 bases and J dropped 0 bases, with 11 bases sitting between them. This CDR3 spans 16 amino acids. Germline V gene data show CDR1 as LNHDA and CDR2 as SQIVND (reference sequence). Written as DNA, the CDR3 is TGTGCCAGTAGTATAGATCGACAGCCTGTGAACACTGAAGCTTTCTTT. Amino acid sequence: CASSIDRQPVNTEAFF.

The chain joins TRBV10-3 to TRBJ2-3, with 7 positions matching TRBD1. V shed 6 bases and J 2 bases; nucleotides not matched to a gene: 5. The CDR3 is made up of 14 amino acids. Germline V gene lookup returns CDR1 ENHRY and CDR2 SYGVKD. CDR3 in DNA: TGTGCCATCAGAACGACAGGGACCACAGATACGCAGTATTTT. Amino acids: CAIRTTGTTDTQYF.

This rearrangement joins TRBV2 to TRBJ2-2; D ambiguous. The germline V and J ends were trimmed by 7 bases and 5 bases, with 5 bases remaining between them. The germline V gene encodes CDR1 SNHLY and CDR2 FYNNEI. The CDR3 covers 11 residues. The CDR3 spells CASTRTGELFF. The CDR3 DNA sequence: TGTGCCAGCACGAGGACCGGGGAGCTGTTTTTT.

This clone was observed a single time. The V and J genes are TRBV4-2 and TRBJ1-4; D is uncertain. There are 16 residues in the CDR3. V was pared by 4 bases and J by 0 bases, with 12 bases between. Germline-derived CDR1 and CDR2 are LGHNA and YNFKEQ. CDR3 nucleotides: TGTGCCAGCAGCCCCAGGCCAGGTTCAACTAATGAAAAACTGTTTTTT. This encodes CASSPRPGSTNEKLFF.

This CDR3 reads CASSPYEDQGEQYF. The CDR3 coding sequence is TGTGCCAGCAGCCCATACGAAGACCAGGGGGAGCAGTACTTC. The chain joins TRBV11-3 to TRBJ2-7; D perhaps matches TRBD1 (6 bases). CDR3 length equals 14 residues. V lost 5 bases and J lost 7, with 18 bases in between. CDR1 and CDR2 (germline): SGHNT, YENEEA.

V usage is TRBV18 and J usage is TRBJ2-1; 14 bases line up with TRBD2. Germline-derived CDR1 and CDR2 are KGHSH and LQKENI. CDR3 length: 14 residues. V lost 5 bases, J lost 9 bases, and 3 bases stayed unmatched. This chain's CDR3 is CASSEGLAGGEQFF. CDR3 DNA: TGTGCCAGCTCAGAAGGACTAGCGGGAGGTGAGCAGTTCTTC.

This chain connects TRBV6-2 or TRBV6-3 to TRBJ1-1; 7 bases are a match to TRBD1. The ends lost 2 bases at V and 5 bases at J; junction bases unmatched: 5. The CDR3 extends over 14 amino acids. Germline V gives CDR1 MNHEY, CDR2 SVGEGT. The CDR3 DNA is TGTGCCAGCAGTTACGCAGGGGGTATTACTGAAGCTTTCTTT. This gives the protein CASSYAGGITEAFF.

This rearrangement joins TRBV27 to TRBJ2-2, with D perhaps matching TRBD2 (5 bases). CDR1 and CDR2 from the germline V gene are MNHEY and SMNVEV (reference sequence). CDR3 length equals 16 residues. Between the trimmed V and J ends, which lost 2 bases and 6 bases, there was a span of 16 bases. The CDR3 spells CASSLNRLHGAGELFF. DNA of the CDR3: TGTGCCAGCAGTTTAAACCGACTCCACGGGGCCGGGGAGCTGTTTTTT.

This chain uses TRBV2 with TRBJ1-2, with 7 bases fitting TRBD1. This CDR3 is 12 amino acids long. Germline loops: CDR1 SNHLY, CDR2 FYNNEI. V shed 4 bases, J shed 10 bases, and the junction held 6 bases outside the gene matches. The CDR3 DNA reads TGTGCCAGCAGTGGACAGGGTCTGTTCTACACCTTC. It codes for CASSGQGLFYTF. The full variable domain, rest sourced from reference TRBV2 and TRBJ1-2, is EPEVTQTPSHQVTQMGQEVILRCVPISNHLYFYWYRQILGQKVEFLVSFYNNEISEKSEIFDDQFSVERPDGSNFTLKIRSTKLEDSAMYFCASSGQGLFYTFGSGTRLTVV.

V gene TRBV6-5 combines with J gene TRBJ1-3, with TRBD1 identical over 7 bases. Germline V lookup: CDR1 MNHEY, CDR2 SVGAGI. V lost 2 bases and J lost 7; bases outside the gene matches: 5. CDR3 size: 14 residues. CDR3 region: CASSYDGRGNTIYF. The CDR3 coding sequence is TGTGCCAGCAGTTACGATGGCAGGGGGAACACCATATATTTT.

The chain combines TRBV19 with TRBJ1-3; TRBD1 matches at 8 bases. CDR1 LNHDA and CDR2 SQIVND come from the germline V gene (reference sequence). V trimming: 6 bases; J trimming: 2 bases; junction bases outside the gene matches: 6. The CDR3 totals 15 residues. In nucleotides, the CDR3 is TGTGCCAGTAGCCGCAGGGGGCTGGCTGGAAACACCATATATTTT. It specifies CASSRRGLAGNTIYF.

As DNA, the CDR3 is TGCGCCAGCAGCACTGGACAGGGCAATTTGGCCCCTGGAGCTTTCTTT. Its protein is CASSTGQGNLAPGAFF. The V call is TRBV5-1, the J call TRBJ1-1, with 8 positions matching TRBD1. The CDR3 contains 16 residues. Germline loops: CDR1 SGHRS, CDR2 YFSETQ. V shed 4 bases and J 10 bases; nucleotides not matched to a gene: 18.